The rows below give T cell receptor beta chains drawn from one sample of a study of T-cell memory formation after mild COVID-19. TCRdb recomputed calls from the 5' RACE reads with MiXCR, one row per CDR3 protein. The sample shows 400,000 to 450,000 distinct CDR3 sequences, 15% to 20% of them seen only once. Sequencing was carried out using PBMCs or a T cell subset sorted from them (not recorded which). All receptors derive from a man between 18 and 35 years old who had mild COVID-19 (a few samples of this study predate the infection). Cell type and time point are not known. Each CDR3 is given with its conserved first and last residue. Fields, in order: J gene, V gene, D gene, clone size, CDR3 protein, CDR3 DNA. A D gene is named only where the DNA matches it firmly. Not every row has a clone size; where given, it reads once, few, many or a size class.

j_call: TRBJ1-2
v_call: TRBV7-9
d_call: NA
clone_size: NA
cdr3_aa: CASSSAGGAGYYGYTF
cdr3_nt: TGTGCCAGCAGCTCCGCCGGTGGGGCCGGATACTATGGCTACACCTTC

j_call: TRBJ2-5
v_call: TRBV9
d_call: NA
clone_size: few
cdr3_aa: CASSGSRTEKQETQYF
cdr3_nt: TGTGCCAGCAGTGGAAGTCGGACAGAAAAACAAGAGACCCAGTACTTC

j_call: TRBJ1-2
v_call: TRBV3-1
d_call: NA
clone_size: NA
cdr3_aa: CASSQQYGYTF
cdr3_nt: TGTGCCAGCAGCCAGCAGTATGGCTACACCTTC

j_call: TRBJ2-1
v_call: TRBV7-6
d_call: TRBD1
clone_size: NA
cdr3_aa: CASSPGQGVEQFF
cdr3_nt: TGTGCCAGCAGCCCGGGACAGGGAGTTGAGCAGTTCTTC

j_call: TRBJ2-3
v_call: TRBV19
d_call: NA
clone_size: NA
cdr3_aa: CASSPPVTRDTQYF
cdr3_nt: TGTGCCAGTAGTCCGCCGGTAACACGGGATACGCAGTATTTT

j_call: TRBJ1-2
v_call: TRBV9
d_call: TRBD1
clone_size: few
cdr3_aa: CASSVTLRFDRDGYTF
cdr3_nt: TGTGCCAGCAGCGTAACTCTGCGATTCGACAGGGACGGCTACACCTTC

j_call: TRBJ1-5
v_call: TRBV6-5
d_call: NA
clone_size: few
cdr3_aa: CASSYSGGARQPQHF
cdr3_nt: TGTGCCAGCAGTTACTCAGGGGGGGCTCGTCAGCCCCAGCATTTT

j_call: TRBJ2-5
v_call: TRBV20-1
d_call: NA
clone_size: few
cdr3_aa: CSAIRGGETQYF
cdr3_nt: TGCAGTGCTATTAGGGGCGGGGAGACCCAGTACTTC

j_call: TRBJ2-1
v_call: TRBV4-3
d_call: TRBD2
clone_size: many
cdr3_aa: CASSRGLAGGGEQFF
cdr3_nt: TGCGCCAGCAGCCGAGGACTAGCGGGGGGCGGTGAGCAGTTCTTC

j_call: TRBJ1-2
v_call: TRBV6-5
d_call: NA
clone_size: NA
cdr3_aa: CASRINGENGYTF
cdr3_nt: TGTGCCAGCAGGATTAACGGCGAGAATGGCTACACCTTC

j_call: TRBJ2-5
v_call: TRBV7-3
d_call: NA
clone_size: NA
cdr3_aa: CASSSSFVETQYF
cdr3_nt: TGTGCCAGCAGCTCCTCGTTCGTGGAGACCCAGTACTTC

j_call: TRBJ2-1
v_call: TRBV5-1
d_call: NA
clone_size: many
cdr3_aa: CASSFPPGNEQFF
cdr3_nt: TGCGCCAGCAGCTTCCCCCCCGGGAATGAGCAGTTCTTC

j_call: TRBJ1-1
v_call: TRBV27
d_call: NA
clone_size: few
cdr3_aa: CASSLSIWALYTEAFF
cdr3_nt: TGTGCCAGCAGTTTATCGATCTGGGCATTGTACACTGAAGCTTTCTTT

j_call: TRBJ2-1
v_call: TRBV4-1
d_call: NA
clone_size: many
cdr3_aa: CASSQAPTSTNEQFF
cdr3_nt: TGCGCCAGCAGCCAAGCACCGACTAGTACCAATGAGCAGTTCTTC

j_call: TRBJ2-5
v_call: TRBV2
d_call: NA
clone_size: few
cdr3_aa: CASSLTLSAATEETQYF
cdr3_nt: TGTGCCAGCAGTCTTACCCTGAGCGCGGCTACCGAAGAGACCCAGTACTTC

j_call: TRBJ1-6
v_call: TRBV18
d_call: NA
clone_size: NA
cdr3_aa: CASSFQGRDSPLHF
cdr3_nt: TGTGCCAGCTCGTTTCAGGGGCGGGATTCACCCCTCCACTTT

j_call: TRBJ2-3
v_call: TRBV27
d_call: NA
clone_size: few
cdr3_aa: CASRLLGGPADTQYF
cdr3_nt: TGTGCCAGCAGACTTCTCGGGGGGCCGGCAGATACGCAGTATTTT

j_call: TRBJ1-1
v_call: TRBV20-1
d_call: TRBD1
clone_size: few
cdr3_aa: CSAWTGKKEAFF
cdr3_nt: TGCAGTGCTTGGACAGGCAAAAAAGAAGCTTTCTTT

j_call: TRBJ2-5
v_call: TRBV5-1
d_call: TRBD2
clone_size: few
cdr3_aa: CASSLAIKLVAGGSETQYF
cdr3_nt: TGCGCCAGCAGCTTGGCAATTAAGTTGGTAGCGGGGGGCTCAGAGACCCAGTACTTC

j_call: TRBJ1-1
v_call: TRBV7-2
d_call: NA
clone_size: few
cdr3_aa: CASRLGVQGEAFF
cdr3_nt: TGTGCCAGCAGGCTGGGGGTTCAGGGTGAAGCTTTCTTT

j_call: TRBJ2-3
v_call: TRBV4-3
d_call: TRBD2
clone_size: many
cdr3_aa: CASSLLSGGADTQYF
cdr3_nt: TGCGCCAGCAGCTTACTTAGCGGGGGGGCAGATACGCAGTATTTT

j_call: TRBJ2-3
v_call: TRBV7-3
d_call: NA
clone_size: few
cdr3_aa: CASSSWGGGSTDTQYF
cdr3_nt: TGTGCCAGCAGCTCCTGGGGGGGCGGGTCTACAGATACGCAGTATTTT

j_call: TRBJ1-5
v_call: TRBV27
d_call: NA
clone_size: few
cdr3_aa: CASSPKKTGIQPQHF
cdr3_nt: TGTGCCAGCAGTCCGAAGAAAACAGGGATTCAGCCCCAGCATTTT

j_call: TRBJ2-3
v_call: TRBV7-9
d_call: NA
clone_size: NA
cdr3_aa: CASSPTVDGDTQYF
cdr3_nt: TGTGCCAGCAGCCCGACAGTAGATGGAGATACGCAGTATTTT

j_call: TRBJ1-5
v_call: TRBV19
d_call: NA
clone_size: NA
cdr3_aa: CAISNQVGQPQHF
cdr3_nt: TGTGCCATCTCGAATCAGGTGGGCCAGCCCCAGCATTTT

j_call: TRBJ2-5
v_call: TRBV10-2
d_call: NA
clone_size: many
cdr3_aa: CASSAGGETQYF
cdr3_nt: TGCGCCAGCAGTGCCGGAGGAGAGACCCAGTACTTC

j_call: TRBJ1-2
v_call: TRBV6-5
d_call: NA
clone_size: few
cdr3_aa: CASSYLGGLDYGYTF
cdr3_nt: TGTGCCAGCAGTTACCTCGGGGGGCTGGACTATGGCTACACCTTC

j_call: TRBJ2-7
v_call: TRBV2
d_call: TRBD1
clone_size: few
cdr3_aa: CASSERGGNSNEQYF
cdr3_nt: TGTGCCAGCAGTGAACGAGGGGGCAATAGTAACGAGCAGTACTTC

j_call: TRBJ2-3
v_call: TRBV6-2/TRBV6-3
d_call: TRBD2
clone_size: NA
cdr3_aa: CASSYSTTSGGRVDTQYF
cdr3_nt: TGTGCCAGCAGTTACTCGACGACTAGCGGGGGAAGGGTGGATACGCAGTATTTT

j_call: TRBJ1-2
v_call: TRBV5-1
d_call: TRBD1
clone_size: NA
cdr3_aa: CASSLEAGGIGGYTF
cdr3_nt: TGCGCCAGCAGCTTGGAGGCAGGGGGCATCGGTGGCTACACCTTC

j_call: TRBJ2-2
v_call: TRBV5-1
d_call: NA
clone_size: NA
cdr3_aa: CASSPGGVRTGELFF
cdr3_nt: TGCGCCAGCTCGCCCGGAGGGGTGAGGACCGGGGAGCTGTTTTTT

j_call: TRBJ1-5
v_call: TRBV6-6
d_call: NA
clone_size: NA
cdr3_aa: CASIPGGGQPQHF
cdr3_nt: TGTGCCAGCATTCCCGGGGGGGGGCAGCCCCAGCATTTT